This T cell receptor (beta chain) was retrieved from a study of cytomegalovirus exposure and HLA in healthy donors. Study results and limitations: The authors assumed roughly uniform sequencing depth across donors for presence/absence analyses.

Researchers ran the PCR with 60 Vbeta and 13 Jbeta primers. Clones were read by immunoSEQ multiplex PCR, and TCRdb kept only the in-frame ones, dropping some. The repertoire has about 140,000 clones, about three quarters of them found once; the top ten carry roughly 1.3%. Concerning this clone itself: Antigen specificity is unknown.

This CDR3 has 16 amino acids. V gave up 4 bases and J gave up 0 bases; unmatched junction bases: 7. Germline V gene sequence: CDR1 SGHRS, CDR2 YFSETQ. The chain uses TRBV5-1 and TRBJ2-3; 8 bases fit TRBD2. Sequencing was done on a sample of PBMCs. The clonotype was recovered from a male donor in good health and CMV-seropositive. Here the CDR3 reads CASSPRTSFSTDTQYF. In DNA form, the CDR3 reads TGCGCCAGCAGCCCCCGGACTAGCTTTAGCACAGATACGCAGTATTTT.